Below, 22 T cell receptor beta chains from the same sample are listed, as sequenced in a study of OX40 agonist ivuxolimab in advanced cancers. TCRdb's copy holds only in-frame clones and misses some; the assay was immunoSEQ multiplex PCR. This sample has approximately 11,000 clones, with around 80% found just once. The sequences come from CD4+ or CD8+ T cells sorted from blood, collected in a trial of the OX40 agonist ivuxolimab. Source of these receptors: an adult with an advanced solid tumor such as melanoma, head and neck, liver or kidney cancer.

This chain joins TRBV2 and TRBJ2-1; no reliable D call. V was cut by 0 bases and J by 4 bases, with 16 bases left in between. The CDR3 spans 17 residues. From germline, CDR1 is SNHLY and CDR2 FYNNEI. CDR3 in amino acids: CASSEALGLVGYNEQFF. Here the CDR3 DNA reads TGTGCCAGCAGTGAAGCGCTTGGTCTCGTGGGGTACAATGAGCAGTTCTTC.

CDR3 amino acids: CASSPPPGTSGSYEQYF. For the CDR3, the DNA is TGCGCCAGCAGCCCCCCCCCTGGGACTAGCGGTTCCTACGAGCAGTACTTC. This chain uses TRBV4-1 with TRBJ2-7; 11 positions agree with TRBD2. This CDR3 is 17 amino acids long. V shed 4 bases, J shed 1 base, and the junction held 9 bases outside the gene matches. Per germline, CDR1 MGHRA and CDR2 YSYEKL.

This chain connects TRBV9 to TRBJ2-3; TRBD2 matches 7 bases. There are 14 residues in the CDR3. Germline CDR1 reads SGDLS; CDR2 reads YYNGEE. With 3 bases clipped from V and 2 bases from J, the junction kept 3 bases outside the gene matches. CDR3 residues: CASSESGTTDTQYF. As DNA, the CDR3 is TGTGCCAGCAGCGAGAGCGGGACCACAGATACGCAGTATTTT. The variable domain in full, completed from reference TRBV9 and TRBJ2-3, reads DSGVTQTPKHLITATGQRVTLRCSPRSGDLSVYWYQQSLDQGLQFLIQYYNGEERAKGNILERFSAQQFPDLHSELNLSSLELGDSALYFCASSESGTTDTQYFGPGTRLTVL.

The chain uses TRBV2 and TRBJ2-4; 9 bases match TRBD2. V dropped 4 bases and J dropped 2; count of bases not matched to a gene: 15. CDR1 is SNHLY and CDR2 is FYNNEI in the germline V gene. The CDR3 is 19 residues long. DNA for the CDR3: TGTGCCAGCAGTGTCCTAGCGGGGTCTTCTCCCGGGACCAAAAACATTCAGTACTTC. This gives the protein CASSVLAGSSPGTKNIQYF.

V gene TRBV6-5 combines with J gene TRBJ2-3, with TRBD2 identical over 12 bases. The CDR3 sequence is 14 residues long. V lost 6 bases and J lost 7; bases outside the gene matches: 5. Germline values: CDR1 MNHEY, CDR2 SVGAGI. Here the CDR3 reads CASSRGTSGYTQYF. CDR3 nucleotides: TGTGCCAGCAGCCGAGGGACTAGCGGGTATACGCAGTATTTT.

By sample share, this clone is large. The genes are TRBV30 and TRBJ2-7; tentatively, D is TRBD1 (6 bases). Germline V lookup: CDR1 GTSNPN, CDR2 SVGIG (reference sequence). The CDR3 covers 15 residues. Trimming stripped 4 bases from V and 0 bases from J, with 16 bases between. This CDR3 is CAWNPLTGISYEQYF. The CDR3 region has the DNA TGTGCCTGGAACCCCTTGACAGGCATCTCCTACGAGCAGTACTTC.

This chain connects TRBV6-4 to TRBJ2-3; 8 positions match TRBD2. CDR1 and CDR2 from the germline V gene are MRHNA and SNTAGT. This CDR3 contains 15 residues. With 3 bases clipped from V and 0 bases from J, the junction kept 2 bases outside the gene matches. The CDR3, as DNA: TGTGCCAGCAGTGAATCTAGCGGGAGCACAGATACGCAGTATTTT. Translated, it gives CASSESSGSTDTQYF.

The gene calls are TRBV30 and TRBJ2-7; 7 bases are shared with TRBD1. Germline V gene sequence: CDR1 GTSNPN, CDR2 SVGIG (reference sequence). Germline trimming cut 0 bases from V and 5 bases from J; bases unmatched to any gene: 13. CDR3 length: 16 residues. The CDR3, as DNA: TGTGCCTGGAGTGTAAGGGTTTGGGACAGCCAGGACGAGCAGTACTTC. Translating it yields CAWSVRVWDSQDEQYF. The entire variable domain, with the rest obtained from reference TRBV30 and TRBJ2-7, is as follows: SQTIHQWPATLVQPVGSPLSLECTVEGTSNPNLYWYRQAAGRGLQLLFYSVGIGQISSEVPQNLSASRPQDRQFILSSKKLLLSDSGFYLCAWSVRVWDSQDEQYFGPGTRLTVT.

This clone turned up a few times. This sequence joins TRBV15 and TRBJ2-3; no clear D. The CDR3 is 12 residues long. Trimming cost V 2 bases and J 4 bases, with 4 bases left between them. Looked up from germline, CDR1 is LNHNV and CDR2 is YYDKDF (reference sequence). CDR3 in amino acids: CATSRRSDTQYF. The CDR3 nucleotides are TGTGCCACCAGCAGAAGATCAGATACGCAGTATTTT.

This chain links TRBV4-1 with TRBJ2-1, with unresolved D. Germline V gene sequence: CDR1 MGHRA, CDR2 YSYEKL. The CDR3 has 16 amino acids. Trimming cost V 1 base and J 0 bases, with 10 bases left between them. DNA of the CDR3: TGCGCCAGCAGCCAAGTAGAGACGAGCTCCTACAATGAGCAGTTCTTC. It specifies CASSQVETSSYNEQFF.

This clone is deemed medium-sized (0.01 to 0.1%). This chain connects TRBV6-1 to TRBJ1-2, with 8 bases lining up with TRBD1. The germline V gene has CDR1 MNHNS and CDR2 SASEGT. Trimming removed 2 bases from V and 5 bases from J; junction bases left unmatched: 4. The CDR3 covers 14 residues. The CDR3 reads CASSERGTGYGYTF. CDR3 coding DNA: TGTGCCAGCAGTGAAAGGGGGACAGGTTATGGCTACACCTTC.

This chain uses TRBV6-5 with TRBJ1-1; unclear D gene. The CDR3 covers 13 residues. Germline assignment: CDR1 MNHEY and CDR2 SVGAGI. Trimming stripped 5 bases from V and 1 base from J, with 8 bases between. The CDR3 is CASSDTGNTEAFF. The CDR3 coding sequence is TGTGCCAGCAGTGACACGGGGAACACTGAAGCTTTCTTT.

The chain is built from TRBV6-5 and TRBJ2-1, with D unresolved. CDR1 is MNHEY, CDR2 SVGAGI, per germline. The CDR3 runs 14 residues. The ends were cut back, 4 bases at V and 5 bases at J, with 12 bases in the middle. The CDR3 spells CASSSNGPHNEQFF. The CDR3 nucleotides are TGTGCCAGCAGTTCGAACGGGCCCCACAATGAGCAGTTCTTC.

This chain connects TRBV14 to TRBJ2-2; D gene unclear. Germline-derived CDR1 and CDR2 are SGHDN and FVKESK. Trimming cost V 1 base and J 4 bases, with 4 bases left between them. This CDR3 region has 13 residues. This CDR3 is CASSQVITGELFF. The CDR3, as DNA: TGTGCCAGCAGCCAAGTGATCACCGGGGAGCTGTTTTTT.

This chain links TRBV5-1 with TRBJ2-7; 9 bases line up with TRBD2. With V trimmed by 0 bases and J by 3 bases, 13 bases remained unmatched. This CDR3 contains 18 residues. Germline V gene sequence: CDR1 SGHRS, CDR2 YFSETQ. DNA for the CDR3: TGCGCCAGCAGCTTGGTGGGTAGCGGGAGAGGTGTGGGCTACGAGCAGTACTTC. Translation gives CASSLVGSGRGVGYEQYF.

This clone is medium-sized. V is TRBV6-1 and J is TRBJ2-2; 7 bases fit TRBD2. Per germline, CDR1 MNHNS and CDR2 SASEGT. The CDR3 consists of 16 residues. Trimming at V came to 3 bases and at J to 3 bases, leaving 7 bases not matched to a gene. The CDR3 DNA reads as TGTGCCAGCAGTGAGATTGCGGGAGCGGACACCGGGGAGCTGTTTTTT. This codes for CASSEIAGADTGELFF.

This chain joins TRBV4-2 and TRBJ1-1, with D possibly being TRBD1 (5 bases). This CDR3 spans 16 amino acids. Germline V lookup: CDR1 LGHNA, CDR2 YNFKEQ. With 4 bases removed from V and 1 base from J, the gap between germline ends came to 16 bases. This CDR3 is CASSPRDPSTNTEAFF. CDR3 in DNA: TGTGCCAGCAGCCCCCGGGACCCTTCAACGAACACTGAAGCTTTCTTT.

The chain links TRBV5-5 to TRBJ1-2, with 7 bases identical to TRBD1. Trimming at V came to 1 base and at J to 4 bases, leaving 10 bases not matched to a gene. Germline V gene lookup returns CDR1 SGHKS and CDR2 YYEKEE (reference sequence). The CDR3 has 16 amino acids. The CDR3 is CASSLKPGGFGYGYTF. CDR3 sequence (DNA): TGTGCCAGCAGCTTGAAACCAGGGGGTTTTGGCTATGGCTACACCTTC.

The CDR3 DNA is TGTGCCAGCAGTCCCGGGACTAGCGGGAGTAATGAGCAGTTCTTC. Its protein product is CASSPGTSGSNEQFF. V is TRBV27 and J is TRBJ2-1; 14 positions agree with TRBD2. V lost 5 bases to trimming and J lost 7 bases; unmatched junction nucleotides: 4. CDR1 and CDR2 from the germline V gene are MNHEY and SMNVEV (reference sequence). CDR3 length equals 15 residues.

The CDR3 DNA follows: TGTGCCAGCAGCTTATTCACGGGCGGCCACACAGATACGCAGTATTTT. Translated: CASSLFTGGHTDTQYF. The chain combines TRBV7-9 with TRBJ2-3; D remains ambiguous. The CDR3 has 16 amino acids. Germline V gene data show CDR1 as SEHNR and CDR2 as FQNEAQ (reference sequence). V gave up 2 bases and J gave up 2 bases, with 14 bases separating them.

The chain joins TRBV19 to TRBJ2-7, with a tentative D call TRBD1 (6 bases). The V end was cut by 2 bases, the J end by 2 bases, with 13 bases between. CDR3 length: 15 residues. Germline V gene sequence: CDR1 LNHDA, CDR2 SQIVND (reference sequence). The CDR3 DNA sequence: TGTGCCAGTAGTATACGTCAGGGGAGTCCCTACGAGCAGTACTTC. Amino acids: CASSIRQGSPYEQYF.

The rearrangement uses TRBV29-1 and TRBJ2-3, with a tentative D call TRBD2 (6 bases). Deletions cut 7 bases from V and 1 base from J, with 18 bases between. The CDR3 spans 15 residues. Germline V gene data show CDR1 as SQVTM and CDR2 as ANQGSEA. CDR3 amino acids: CSAGGYPDGTDTQYF. In nucleotides, the CDR3 is TGCAGCGCCGGGGGTTATCCGGATGGCACAGATACGCAGTATTTT.